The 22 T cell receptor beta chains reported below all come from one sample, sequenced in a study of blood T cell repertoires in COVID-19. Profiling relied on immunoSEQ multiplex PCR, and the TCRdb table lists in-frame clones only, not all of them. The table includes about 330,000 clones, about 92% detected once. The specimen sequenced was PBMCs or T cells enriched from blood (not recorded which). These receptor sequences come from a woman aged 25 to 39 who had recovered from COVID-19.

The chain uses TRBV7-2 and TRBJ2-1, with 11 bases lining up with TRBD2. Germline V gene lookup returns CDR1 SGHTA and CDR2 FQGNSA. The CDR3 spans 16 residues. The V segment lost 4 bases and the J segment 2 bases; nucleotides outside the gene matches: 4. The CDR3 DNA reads TGTGCCAGCAGCTACCTGGGACTAGCGGCCTACAATGAGCAGTTCTTC. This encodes CASSYLGLAAYNEQFF.

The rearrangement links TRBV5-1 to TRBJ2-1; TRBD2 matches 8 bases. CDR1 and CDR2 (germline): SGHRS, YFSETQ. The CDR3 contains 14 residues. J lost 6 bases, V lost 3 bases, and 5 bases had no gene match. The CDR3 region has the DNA TGCGCCAGCAGCTGGTCCGGGACTAGCAATGAGCAGTTCTTC. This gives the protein CASSWSGTSNEQFF.

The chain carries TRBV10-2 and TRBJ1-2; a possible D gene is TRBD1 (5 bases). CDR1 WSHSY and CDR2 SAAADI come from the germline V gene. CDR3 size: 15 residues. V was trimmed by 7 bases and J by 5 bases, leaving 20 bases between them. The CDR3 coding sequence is TGCGCCAGCATCAATCGGGCGGGGGGTGGATATGGCTACACCTTC. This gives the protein CASINRAGGGYGYTF.

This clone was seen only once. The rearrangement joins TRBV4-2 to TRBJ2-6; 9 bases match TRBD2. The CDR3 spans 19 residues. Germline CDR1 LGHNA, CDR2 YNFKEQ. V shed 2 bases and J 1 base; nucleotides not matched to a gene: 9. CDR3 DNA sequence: TGTGCCAGCAGCCAAACGCCCCTAGCGGGGATGTCTGGGGCCAACGTCCTGACTTTC. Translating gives CASSQTPLAGMSGANVLTF.

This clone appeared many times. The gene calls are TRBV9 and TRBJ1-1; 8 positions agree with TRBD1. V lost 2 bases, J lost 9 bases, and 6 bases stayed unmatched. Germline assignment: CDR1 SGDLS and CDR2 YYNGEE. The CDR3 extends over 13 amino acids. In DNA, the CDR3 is TGTGCCAGCAGCGTGGGGACAGGCTCAAAAGCTTTCTTT. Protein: CASSVGTGSKAFF.

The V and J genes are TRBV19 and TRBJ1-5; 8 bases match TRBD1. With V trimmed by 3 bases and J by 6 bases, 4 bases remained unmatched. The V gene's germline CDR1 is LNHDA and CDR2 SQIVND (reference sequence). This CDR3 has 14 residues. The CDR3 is CASSIRTGTQPQHF. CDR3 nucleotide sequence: TGTGCCAGTAGTATCCGGACAGGGACTCAGCCCCAGCATTTT.

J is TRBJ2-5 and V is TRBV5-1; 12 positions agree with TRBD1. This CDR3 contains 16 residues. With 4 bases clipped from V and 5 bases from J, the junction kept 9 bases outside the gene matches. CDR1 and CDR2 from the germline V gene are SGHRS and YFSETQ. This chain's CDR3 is CASSEGQGAIGETQYF. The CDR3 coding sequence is TGCGCCAGCAGCGAGGGACAGGGGGCCATCGGGGAGACCCAGTACTTC.

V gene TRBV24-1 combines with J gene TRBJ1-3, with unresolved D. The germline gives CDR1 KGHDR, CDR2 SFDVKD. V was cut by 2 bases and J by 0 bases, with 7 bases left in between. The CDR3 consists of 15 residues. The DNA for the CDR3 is TGTGCCACCAGTGATTCCAGGTCCTCTGGAAACACCATATATTTT. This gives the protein CATSDSRSSGNTIYF.

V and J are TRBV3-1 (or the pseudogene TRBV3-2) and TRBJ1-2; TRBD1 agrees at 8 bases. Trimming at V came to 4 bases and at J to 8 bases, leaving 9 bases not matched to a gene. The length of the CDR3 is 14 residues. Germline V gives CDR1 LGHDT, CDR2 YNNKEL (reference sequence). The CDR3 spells CASSRTGIEGGYTF. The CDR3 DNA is TGTGCCAGCAGCCGGACAGGGATTGAGGGGGGCTACACCTTC.

CDR3 nucleotides: TGTGCCAGCAGCCGGACAGGGACCTCTGGAAACACCATATATTTT. Protein sequence: CASSRTGTSGNTIYF. V and J are TRBV7-8 and TRBJ1-3, with TRBD1 matching 8 bases. This CDR3 region has 15 residues. V lost 5 bases, J lost 0 bases, and 3 bases stayed unmatched. The germline gives CDR1 SGHVS, CDR2 FQNEAQ. The entire variable domain, with the rest obtained from reference TRBV7-8 and TRBJ1-3, is as follows: GAGVSQSPRYKVAKRGQDVALRCDPISGHVSLFWYQQALGQGPEFLTYFQNEAQLDKSGLPSDRFFAERPEGSVSTLKIQRTQQEDSAVYLCASSRTGTSGNTIYFGEGSWLTVV.

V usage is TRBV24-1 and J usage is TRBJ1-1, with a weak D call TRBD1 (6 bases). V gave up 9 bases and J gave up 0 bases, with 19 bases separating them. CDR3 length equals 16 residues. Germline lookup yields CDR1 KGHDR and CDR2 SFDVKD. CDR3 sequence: CATAKDSQQVNTEAFF. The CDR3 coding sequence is TGTGCCACCGCGAAGGACAGCCAACAGGTGAACACTGAAGCTTTCTTT.

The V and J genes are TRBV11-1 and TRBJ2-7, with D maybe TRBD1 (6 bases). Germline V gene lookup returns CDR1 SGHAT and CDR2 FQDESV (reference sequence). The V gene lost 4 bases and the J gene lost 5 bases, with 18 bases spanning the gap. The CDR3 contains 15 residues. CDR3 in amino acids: CASSYETGLRNEQYF. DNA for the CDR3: TGTGCCAGCAGCTACGAGACAGGTCTGAGAAACGAGCAGTACTTC.

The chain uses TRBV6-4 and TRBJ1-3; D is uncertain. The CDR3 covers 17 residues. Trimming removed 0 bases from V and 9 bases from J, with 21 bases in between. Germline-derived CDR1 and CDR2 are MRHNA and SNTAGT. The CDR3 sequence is CASSDSCLGRAAGTIYF. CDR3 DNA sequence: TGTGCCAGCAGTGACTCGTGTTTGGGTAGGGCCGCGGGCACCATATATTTT.

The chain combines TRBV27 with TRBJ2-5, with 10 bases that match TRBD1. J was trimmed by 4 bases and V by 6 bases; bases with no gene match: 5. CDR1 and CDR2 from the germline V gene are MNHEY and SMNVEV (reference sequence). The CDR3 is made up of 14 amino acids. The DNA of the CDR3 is TGTGCCAGCAGGCCGGGACAGGGGTTAGAGACCCAGTACTTC. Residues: CASRPGQGLETQYF.

CDR3 residues: CATSDVGRGDTGELFF. The CDR3 region has the DNA TGTGCCACCAGTGATGTAGGGCGCGGGGACACCGGGGAGCTGTTTTTT. V gene TRBV24-1 combines with J gene TRBJ2-2; TRBD2 might be the D (6 bases). The germline gives CDR1 KGHDR, CDR2 SFDVKD. The CDR3 extends over 16 amino acids. Deletions cut 3 bases from V and 3 bases from J, with 13 bases between.

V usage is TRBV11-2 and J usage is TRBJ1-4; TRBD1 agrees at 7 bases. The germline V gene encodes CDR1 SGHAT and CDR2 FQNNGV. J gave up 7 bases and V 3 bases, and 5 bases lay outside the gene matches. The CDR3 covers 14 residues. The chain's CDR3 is CASSFSGGSEKLFF. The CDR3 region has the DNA TGTGCCAGCAGCTTTTCAGGGGGGAGTGAAAAACTGTTTTTT.

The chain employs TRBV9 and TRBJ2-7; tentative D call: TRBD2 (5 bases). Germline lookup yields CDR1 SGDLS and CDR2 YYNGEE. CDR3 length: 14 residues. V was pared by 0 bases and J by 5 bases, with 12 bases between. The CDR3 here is CASSVEGSPDEQYF. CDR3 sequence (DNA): TGTGCCAGCAGCGTAGAAGGGAGCCCAGACGAGCAGTACTTC.

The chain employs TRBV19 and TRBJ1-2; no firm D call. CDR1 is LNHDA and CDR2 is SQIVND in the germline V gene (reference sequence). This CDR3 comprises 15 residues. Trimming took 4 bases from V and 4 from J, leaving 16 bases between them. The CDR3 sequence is CASSTITASSYGYTF. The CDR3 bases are TGTGCCAGTAGTACGATCACAGCAAGCTCCTATGGCTACACCTTC.

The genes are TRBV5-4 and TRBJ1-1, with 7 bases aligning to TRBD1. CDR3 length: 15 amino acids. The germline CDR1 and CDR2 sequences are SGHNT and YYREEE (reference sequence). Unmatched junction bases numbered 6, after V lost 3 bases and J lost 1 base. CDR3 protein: CASSSLTGKNTEAFF. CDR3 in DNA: TGTGCCAGCAGCTCACTGACAGGGAAGAACACTGAAGCTTTCTTT.

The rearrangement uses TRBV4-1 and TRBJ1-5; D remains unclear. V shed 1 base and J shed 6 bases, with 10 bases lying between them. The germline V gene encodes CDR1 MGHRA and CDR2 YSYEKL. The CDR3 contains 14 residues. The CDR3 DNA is TGCGCCAGCAGCCAAGGAGATTCGGGTCAGCCCCAGCATTTT. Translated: CASSQGDSGQPQHF.

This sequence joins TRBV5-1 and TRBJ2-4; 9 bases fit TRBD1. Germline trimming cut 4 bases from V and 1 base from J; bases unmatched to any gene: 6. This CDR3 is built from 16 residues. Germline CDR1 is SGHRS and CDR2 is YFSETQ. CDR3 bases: TGCGCCAGCAGCCCAGGACAGGGGTCGGCCAAAAACATTCAGTACTTC. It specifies CASSPGQGSAKNIQYF.

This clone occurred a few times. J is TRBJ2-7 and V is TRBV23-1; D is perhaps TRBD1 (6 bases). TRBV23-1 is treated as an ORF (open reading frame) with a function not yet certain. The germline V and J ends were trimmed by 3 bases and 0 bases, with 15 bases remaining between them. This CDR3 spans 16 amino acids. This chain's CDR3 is CASSHPDRIPSYEQYF. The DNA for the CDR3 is TGCGCCAGCAGTCATCCGGACAGAATACCCTCCTACGAGCAGTACTTC.